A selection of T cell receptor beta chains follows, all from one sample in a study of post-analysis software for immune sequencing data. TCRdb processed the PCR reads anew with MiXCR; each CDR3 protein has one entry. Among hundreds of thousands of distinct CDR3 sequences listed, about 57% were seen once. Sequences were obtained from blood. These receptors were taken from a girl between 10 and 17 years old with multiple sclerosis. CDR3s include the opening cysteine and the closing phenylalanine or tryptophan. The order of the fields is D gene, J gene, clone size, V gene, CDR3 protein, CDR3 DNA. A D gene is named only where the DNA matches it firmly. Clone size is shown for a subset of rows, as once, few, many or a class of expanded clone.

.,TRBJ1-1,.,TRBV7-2,CASSSGSGALEAFF,TGTGCCAGCAGCTCCGGGTCAGGGGCCTTGGAAGCTTTCTTT
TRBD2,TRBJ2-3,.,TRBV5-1,CASSLVASGGDTQYF,TGCGCCAGCAGCTTGGTGGCTAGCGGTGGGGATACGCAGTATTTT
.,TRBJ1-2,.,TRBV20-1,CSARDTASNYGYTF,TGCAGTGCTAGAGATACAGCCTCTAACTATGGCTACACCTTC
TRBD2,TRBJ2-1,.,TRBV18,CASSPSSGRAHNEQFF,TGTGCCAGCTCACCTTCTAGCGGGAGGGCCCACAATGAGCAGTTCTTC
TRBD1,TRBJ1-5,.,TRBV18,CASSPPGTGPNQPQHF,TGTGCCAGCTCACCACCCGGGACAGGGCCCAATCAGCCCCAGCATTTT
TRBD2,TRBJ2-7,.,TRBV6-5,CASSYPGLAGYEQYF,TGTGCCAGCAGTTACCCCGGACTAGCGGGATACGAGCAGTACTTC
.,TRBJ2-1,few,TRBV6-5,CASSYFVSFYNEQFF,TGTGCCAGCAGTTACTTCGTTAGCTTCTACAATGAGCAGTTCTTC
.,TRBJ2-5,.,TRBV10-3,CAISARETQYF,TGTGCCATCAGCGCCCGAGAGACCCAGTACTTC
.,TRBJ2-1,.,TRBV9,CASSVSASGPGGNEQFF,TGTGCCAGCAGCGTAAGCGCCTCGGGACCTGGAGGCAATGAGCAGTTCTTC
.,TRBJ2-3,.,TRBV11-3,CASSRDQTTSTQYF,TGTGCCAGCAGTCGAGATCAAACCACTAGTACGCAGTATTTT